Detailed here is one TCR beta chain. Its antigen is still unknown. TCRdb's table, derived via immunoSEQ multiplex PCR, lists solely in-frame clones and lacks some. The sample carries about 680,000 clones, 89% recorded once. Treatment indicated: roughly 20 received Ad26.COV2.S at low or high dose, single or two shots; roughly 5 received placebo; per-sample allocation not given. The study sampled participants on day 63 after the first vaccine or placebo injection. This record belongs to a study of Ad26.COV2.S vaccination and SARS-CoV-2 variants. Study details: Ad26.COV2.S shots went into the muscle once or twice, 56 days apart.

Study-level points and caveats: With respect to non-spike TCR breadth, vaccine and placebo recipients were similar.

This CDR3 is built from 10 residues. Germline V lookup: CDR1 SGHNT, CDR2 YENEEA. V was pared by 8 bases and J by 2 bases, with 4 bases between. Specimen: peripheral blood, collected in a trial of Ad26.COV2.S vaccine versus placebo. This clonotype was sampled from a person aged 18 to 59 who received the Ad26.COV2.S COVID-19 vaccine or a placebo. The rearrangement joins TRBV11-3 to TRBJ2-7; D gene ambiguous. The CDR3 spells CASLPYEQYF. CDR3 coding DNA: TGTGCCAGCCTCCCCTACGAGCAGTACTTC. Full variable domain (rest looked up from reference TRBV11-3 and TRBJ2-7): EAGVVQSPRYKIIEKKQPVAFWCNPISGHNTLYWYLQNLGQGPELLIRYENEEAVDDSQLPKDRFSAERLKGVDSTLKIQPAELGDSAVYLCASLPYEQYFGPGTRLTVT.